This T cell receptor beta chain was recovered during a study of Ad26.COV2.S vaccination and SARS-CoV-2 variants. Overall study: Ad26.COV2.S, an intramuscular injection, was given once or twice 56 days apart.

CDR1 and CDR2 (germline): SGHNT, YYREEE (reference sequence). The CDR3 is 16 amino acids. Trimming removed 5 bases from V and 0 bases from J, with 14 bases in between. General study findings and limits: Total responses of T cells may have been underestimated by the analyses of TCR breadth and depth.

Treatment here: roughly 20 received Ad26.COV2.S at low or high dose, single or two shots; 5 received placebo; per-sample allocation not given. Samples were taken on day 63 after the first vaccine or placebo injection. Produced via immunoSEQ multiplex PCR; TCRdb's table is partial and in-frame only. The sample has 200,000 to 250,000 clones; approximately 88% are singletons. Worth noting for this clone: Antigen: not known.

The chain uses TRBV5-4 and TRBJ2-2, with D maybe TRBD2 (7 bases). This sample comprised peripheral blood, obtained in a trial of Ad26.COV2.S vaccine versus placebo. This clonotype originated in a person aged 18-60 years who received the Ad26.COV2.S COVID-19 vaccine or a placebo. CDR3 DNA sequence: TGTGCCAGCAGGGGGGGGCATAACGCGAACACCGGGGAGCTGTTTTTT. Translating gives CASRGGHNANTGELFF.